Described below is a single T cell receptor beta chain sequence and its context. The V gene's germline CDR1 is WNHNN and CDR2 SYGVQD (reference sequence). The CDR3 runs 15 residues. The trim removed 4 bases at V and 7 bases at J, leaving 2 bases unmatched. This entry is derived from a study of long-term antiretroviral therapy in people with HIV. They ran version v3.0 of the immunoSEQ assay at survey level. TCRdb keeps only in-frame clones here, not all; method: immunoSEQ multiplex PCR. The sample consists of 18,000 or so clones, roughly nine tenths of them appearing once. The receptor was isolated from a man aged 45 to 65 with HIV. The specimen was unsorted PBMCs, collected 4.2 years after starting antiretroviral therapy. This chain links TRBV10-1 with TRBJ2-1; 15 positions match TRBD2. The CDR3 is CASSAGTSGGNEQFF. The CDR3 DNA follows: TGCGCCAGCAGTGCTGGGACTAGCGGGGGGAATGAGCAGTTCTTC.